This entry lists 2 T cell receptor beta chains sequenced from one sample in a study of T cell responses to AZD1222 COVID-19 vaccine. Method: immunoSEQ multiplex PCR; TCRdb's copy keeps in-frame clones and lacks some. The table includes some 88,000 clones, about 90% detected once. Sequencing was performed on peripheral blood, taken on day 0 of AZD1222 vaccination. The receptors derive from an adult in good health.

This sequence joins TRBV11-2 and TRBJ1-1, with D uncertain. V shed 5 bases and J shed 0 bases, with 16 bases lying between them. There are 16 residues in the CDR3. Germline loops: CDR1 SGHAT, CDR2 FQNNGV. CDR3 protein: CASSPRGGPMNTEAFF. In nucleotides, the CDR3 is TGTGCCAGCAGCCCCCGGGGAGGACCGATGAACACTGAAGCTTTCTTT.

As DNA, the CDR3 is TGTGCCAGCAGCGTGGACAGGATCTCTGGGGCCAACGTCCTGACTTTC. It is translated as CASSVDRISGANVLTF. The chain links TRBV11-2 to TRBJ2-6; 7 bases align to TRBD1. V trimming: 5 bases; J trimming: 0 bases; junction bases outside the gene matches: 4. CDR1 is SGHAT, CDR2 FQNNGV, per germline. CDR3 length: 16 residues. Full variable domain (remainder filled in from reference TRBV11-2 and TRBJ2-6): EAGVAQSPRYKIIEKRQSVAFWCNPISGHATLYWYQQILGQGPKLLIQFQNNGVVDDSQLPKDRFSAERLKGVDSTLKIQPAKLEDSAVYLCASSVDRISGANVLTFGAGSRLTVL.